This TCR beta chain was found in a study of technical replicates of blood from a handful of donors. This table comes from immunoSEQ multiplex PCR, and its TCRdb copy is limited to in-frame clones, with some not included. This table has about 94,000 clones, almost 96% appearing once. The V and J ends lost 1 base and 1 base, in that order; junction bases with no gene match: 1. The CDR3 is 15 residues long. The germline gives CDR1 SGHKS, CDR2 YYEKEE (reference sequence). The receptor's source is a human donor in good health. The rearrangement links TRBV5-5 to TRBJ1-5; 8 positions agree with TRBD1. Sequenced material: T cells isolated from PBMCs. CDR3 nucleotide sequence: TGTGCCAGCAGCTTGACAGGGGGGAGCAATCAGCCCCAGCATTTT. Translated, it gives CASSLTGGSNQPQHF.